This TCR beta chain was captured in a study of prognosis after radiotherapy for stage I lung cancer. It was by two-round multiplex PCR that TCR beta CDR3 was amplified from genomic DNA. TRBV and TRBJ genes each had their own specific primers in first-round PCR. TCRdb redid the calling of the multiplex PCR reads with MiXCR, one entry per CDR3 protein. The sample yields 15,000 or so distinct CDR3 sequences, roughly 52% seen once. The source is a donor over 45 with non-small cell lung cancer. Specimen: PBMCs, collected before or after stereotactic body radiation therapy (not recorded which).

The CDR3 bases are TGTGCCAGCAGCGTAGATGGGCTAGCGGGGACACCCTACGAGCAGTACTTC. Its translation is CASSVDGLAGTPYEQYF. The V and J genes are TRBV9 and TRBJ2-7, with 9 positions matching TRBD2. The CDR3 runs to 17 residues. The germline gives CDR1 SGDLS, CDR2 YYNGEE. Trimming at V came to 0 bases and at J to 2 bases, leaving 9 bases not matched to a gene.